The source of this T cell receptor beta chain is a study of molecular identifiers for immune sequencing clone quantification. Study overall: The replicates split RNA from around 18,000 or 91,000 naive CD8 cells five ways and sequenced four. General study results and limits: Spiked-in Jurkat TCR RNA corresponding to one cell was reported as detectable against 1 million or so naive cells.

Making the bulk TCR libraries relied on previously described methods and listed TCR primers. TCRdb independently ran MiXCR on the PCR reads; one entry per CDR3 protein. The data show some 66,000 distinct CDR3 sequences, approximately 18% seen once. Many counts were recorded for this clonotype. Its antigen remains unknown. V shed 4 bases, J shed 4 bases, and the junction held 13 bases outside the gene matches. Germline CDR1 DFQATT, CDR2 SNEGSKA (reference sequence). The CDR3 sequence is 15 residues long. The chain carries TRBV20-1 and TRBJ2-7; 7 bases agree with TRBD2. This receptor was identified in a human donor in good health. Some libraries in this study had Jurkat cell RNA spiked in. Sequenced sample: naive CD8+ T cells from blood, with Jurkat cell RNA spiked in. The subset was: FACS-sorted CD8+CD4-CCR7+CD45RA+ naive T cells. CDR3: CSAIPWASGDYEQYF. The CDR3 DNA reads TGCAGTGCTATACCTTGGGCTAGCGGAGATTACGAGCAGTACTTC.